This TCR beta chain comes out of a study of blood T cell repertoires in COVID-19. Study at large: Whether acute or convalescent, the COVID-19 samples came from the United States, Italy and Spain. From T cells, B-cell-depleted T cells, or PBMCs came the material, which was cDNA or gDNA.

The CDR3 is made up of 16 amino acids. Per the germline V gene, CDR1 is MNHEY and CDR2 is SMNVEV (reference sequence). V was clipped by 6 bases and J by 5 bases; unmatched bases: 9. As processed by the authors: Estimation of nucleated cell counts relied on the amplification of reference gene primers. Repertoires were generated with immunoSEQ multiplex PCR, while TCRdb's copy carries only in-frame clones and drops some. V, J and clone size are those of that table, while D and trimming were read from the DNA. The top ten hold roughly 18% of the sample, which has over 150,000 clones, around four fifths seen once.

The chain couples TRBV27 to TRBJ2-5, with 13 bases matching TRBD2. This receptor was obtained from a woman in her 70s who had recovered from COVID-19. The sequenced material came from peripheral blood. CDR3 nucleotides: TGTGCCAGCAGCCGACTAGCGGGGGGTTCGACGGAGACCCAGTACTTC. It encodes CASSRLAGGSTETQYF.